This record concerns one T cell receptor beta chain sequence. Its antigen remains unidentified. Possible read error: a much larger clone is one base away. Template switching supplied a universal primer site; unique molecular identifiers were carried on the cDNA. One entry per CDR3 protein results from TCRdb running MiXCR on the 5' RACE reads. Here the sample spans about 1.7 million distinct CDR3 sequences, under 35% being singletons. Only healthy Caucasians were included as donors. These data originate in a study of identical twins. Findings of the study overall: Fewer insertions were carried by abundant cord blood beta clonotypes, but none was seen in memory repertoires. Invariant cells of the MAIT and iNKT types might have partly distorted the zero-insertion analyses.

Germline CDR1 and CDR2: KGHDR and SFDVKD. Trimming pared 3 bases from V and 2 bases from J, leaving 5 bases between. CDR3 length equals 13 residues. The sequenced sample was cord blood. The TCR originated in a newborn girl in good health. The gene calls are TRBV24-1 and TRBJ2-3; D remains unclear. CDR3 loop: CATSDGVTDTQYF. The CDR3 DNA reads TGTGCCACCAGTGATGGGGTCACAGATACGCAGTATTTT.